This T cell receptor (beta chain) was identified during a study of blood T cell repertoires in COVID-19. Study in general: COVID-19 samples, acute and convalescent, were from the United States, Italy and Spain. Nucleic acid was either cDNA or gDNA, and it came from T cells, B-cell-depleted T cells, or PBMCs.

Original data processing: Counts of nucleated cells, estimated from reference gene primer amplification, were obtained. Produced via immunoSEQ multiplex PCR; TCRdb's table is partial and in-frame only. That table furnishes V, J and clone size, whereas the DNA furnished D and trimming. The sample contains roughly 190,000 clones, roughly three quarters of which appear only once. Allocation to cohorts depended on clinical history reported by the participants. V gave up 5 bases and J gave up 8 bases; unmatched junction bases: 5. The germline CDR1 and CDR2 sequences are SSHAT and FNYEAQ (reference sequence). This CDR3 is built from 14 residues.

Source material: PBMCs or T cells enriched from blood (not recorded which). The origin of this receptor is a woman aged 45-60 years with acute COVID-19. The chain is built from TRBV7-7 and TRBJ2-1; 11 bases fit TRBD2. The DNA for the CDR3 is TGTGCCAGCAGCCCGGGACTAGCGGTCGATGAGCAGTTCTTC. Residues: CASSPGLAVDEQFF.